Listed below are T cell receptor beta chains from one sample, sequenced in a study of CD8+ T cells in alopecia areata. The table came from immunoSEQ multiplex PCR; TCRdb's copy has only in-frame clones and leaves some out. The sample includes approximately 300,000 clones, roughly 64% of them seen just once. Sample: CD4+ T cells sorted from blood, taken at week 24, from a patient treated with tofacitinib. The receptor source for this set is a human donor with alopecia areata. Both conserved end residues are part of each CDR3. Each record gives: D gene, clone size, V gene, J gene, CDR3 DNA, CDR3 protein. D genes are given only for firm matches. A clone size is listed for some rows: how often the clone was seen (once, few, many), or a class if it is expanded.

D: .; size: .; V: TRBV15; J: TRBJ2-1; DNA: TGTGCCACCAGCAGAGCCGGAGGGTACAATGAGCAGTTCTTC; CDR3: CATSRAGGYNEQFF
D: TRBD2; size: once; V: TRBV7-9; J: TRBJ2-5; DNA: TGTGCCAGCAGCTTCGGATCGGGGGGGCGAATAGAGACCCAGTACTTC; CDR3: CASSFGSGGRIETQYF
D: TRBD1; size: .; V: TRBV5-1; J: TRBJ2-3; DNA: TGCGCCAGCAGCTCAAAACAGGGGGCCGGGACAGATACGCAGTATTTT; CDR3: CASSSKQGAGTDTQYF
D: TRBD2; size: few; V: TRBV4-3; J: TRBJ2-2; DNA: TGCGCCAGCAGCCAAGATCGGGCTAGCGGGGGGACCGGGGAGCTGTTTTTT; CDR3: CASSQDRASGGTGELFF
D: .; size: .; V: TRBV5-4; J: TRBJ2-6; DNA: TGTGCCAGCAGCCCCAGGGAGCAAGGATTGGCTTTC; CDR3: CASSPREQGLAF
D: .; size: .; V: TRBV5-1; J: TRBJ1-1; DNA: TGCGCCAGCAGGGGAGGGGGGCCAACTACGAACACTGAAGCTTTCTTT; CDR3: CASRGGGPTTNTEAFF
D: TRBD2; size: .; V: TRBV9; J: TRBJ2-1; DNA: TGTGCCAGCAGCGTAGGTTCTAGCGGGGCACGAGGGGACAATGAGCAGTTCTTC; CDR3: CASSVGSSGARGDNEQFF
D: TRBD2; size: once; V: TRBV4-2; J: TRBJ2-3; DNA: TGTGCCAGCAGCCAAGGAAGGGCGGGGGGGTTCACAGATACGCAGTATTTT; CDR3: CASSQGRAGGFTDTQYF
D: TRBD1; size: few; V: TRBV20-1; J: TRBJ2-5; DNA: TGCAGTGCTAGAGATAGGGACAGGGGTGACTTC; CDR3: CSARDRDRGDF
D: TRBD1; size: .; V: TRBV7-6; J: TRBJ1-1; DNA: TGTGCCAGCAGTTGGGGACAGGTTAACACTGAAGCTTTCTTT; CDR3: CASSWGQVNTEAFF
D: TRBD1; size: .; V: TRBV25-1; J: TRBJ2-5; DNA: TGTGCCACCGGTTACAGGGGATCCCCAGAGACCCAGTACTTC; CDR3: CATGYRGSPETQYF
D: TRBD1; size: few; V: TRBV15; J: TRBJ2-1; DNA: TGTGCCACCAGCGCCCGGGACAGGGCTTACAATGAGCAGTTCTTC; CDR3: CATSARDRAYNEQFF
D: .; size: few; V: TRBV6-5; J: TRBJ1-2; DNA: TGTGCCAGCACTACCCCCGTTGGGGGAATTGGGGGCTACACCTTC; CDR3: CASTTPVGGIGGYTF
D: .; size: once; V: TRBV6-5; J: TRBJ1-6; DNA: TGTGCCAGCAGACAAAATACAGGGCTTAATTCACCCCTCCACTTT; CDR3: CASRQNTGLNSPLHF
D: .; size: .; V: TRBV11-2; J: TRBJ1-1; DNA: TGTGCCAGCAGCTTTGCTGAGAACACTGAAGCTTTCTTT; CDR3: CASSFAENTEAFF
D: .; size: once; V: TRBV7-2; J: TRBJ2-3; DNA: TGTGCCAGCAGCTCACTGAACGCGGGAACGCAGTATTTT; CDR3: CASSSLNAGTQYF
D: TRBD1; size: .; V: TRBV30; J: TRBJ2-5; DNA: TGTGCCTGGAGTGTACAGGGGACAGGTCTCGTCGAGACCCAGTACTTC; CDR3: CAWSVQGTGLVETQYF
D: TRBD2; size: .; V: TRBV30; J: TRBJ2-7; DNA: TGTGCCTGGAGCTGGCCGGGGGGACCCCACGAGCAGTACTTC; CDR3: CAWSWPGGPHEQYF
D: TRBD2; size: .; V: TRBV9; J: TRBJ2-5; DNA: TGTGCCAGCAGCGTTGCGGGGGGGCGGAAAGAGACCCAGTACTTC; CDR3: CASSVAGGRKETQYF
D: TRBD1; size: .; V: TRBV6-5; J: TRBJ1-5; DNA: TGTGCCAGCAGACCTCCGGGACAGGGAACTCAGCCCCAGCATTTT; CDR3: CASRPPGQGTQPQHF
D: .; size: .; V: TRBV19; J: TRBJ1-5; DNA: TGTGCCAGTAGTAGGGACACCTTTAGCAATCAGCCCCAGCATTTT; CDR3: CASSRDTFSNQPQHF
D: TRBD1; size: .; V: TRBV2; J: TRBJ1-6; DNA: TGTGCCAGCAAGGGACAGGGGAATTCACCCCTCCACTTT; CDR3: CASKGQGNSPLHF
D: .; size: once; V: TRBV6-5; J: TRBJ2-5; DNA: TGTGCCAGCTGGCGTGGTAGTCGGCAAGAGACCCAGTACTTC; CDR3: CASWRGSRQETQYF
D: TRBD1; size: .; V: TRBV2; J: TRBJ2-1; DNA: TGTGCCAGCAGCAGGACAGGGGAGACACACAATGAGCAGTTCTTC; CDR3: CASSRTGETHNEQFF
D: .; size: .; V: TRBV7-7; J: TRBJ2-7; DNA: TGTGCTAGCAGCCTCGACCGAGGGGCCGAGCAGTACTTC; CDR3: CASSLDRGAEQYF
D: TRBD1; size: .; V: TRBV6-6; J: TRBJ1-2; DNA: TGTGCCAGCAGTTCGACAGGGGCTAACTATGGCTACACCTTC; CDR3: CASSSTGANYGYTF
D: .; size: once; V: TRBV28; J: TRBJ1-1; DNA: TGTGCCAGCAGACCGGGACGGTTGAACACTGAAGCTTTCTTT; CDR3: CASRPGRLNTEAFF
D: .; size: .; V: TRBV29-1; J: TRBJ1-2; DNA: TGCAGCGTAGGGACACTTCATTCTAACTATGGCTACACCTTC; CDR3: CSVGTLHSNYGYTF
D: .; size: once; V: TRBV5-1; J: TRBJ2-7; DNA: TGCGCCAGCAGCTCCCGGAGGGGGGCCTACGAGCAGTACTTC; CDR3: CASSSRRGAYEQYF
D: .; size: .; V: TRBV7-2; J: TRBJ2-5; DNA: TGTGCCAGCAGCCTCGCAAGCGGACAAGAGACCCAGTACTTC; CDR3: CASSLASGQETQYF
D: .; size: few; V: TRBV2; J: TRBJ2-3; DNA: TGTGCCACAGGGTTGGATTGGCCATCCCGTGGGGGCACGCAGTATTTT; CDR3: CATGLDWPSRGGTQYF
D: TRBD2; size: .; V: TRBV28; J: TRBJ2-3; DNA: TGTGCCAGCACCGCACCTGGGGGGGGCACAGATACGCAGTATTTT; CDR3: CASTAPGGGTDTQYF
D: .; size: .; V: TRBV30; J: TRBJ2-7; DNA: TGTGCCGGCAGGGATAGCTCCTACGAGCAGTACTTC; CDR3: CAGRDSSYEQYF
D: TRBD2; size: .; V: TRBV6-6; J: TRBJ2-1; DNA: TGTGCCAGCAGACGACTAGCGGGCGATTACAATGAGCAGTTCTTC; CDR3: CASRRLAGDYNEQFF
D: TRBD1; size: .; V: TRBV27; J: TRBJ1-2; DNA: TGTGCCAGCAGTTTACTCGGGACAGCCAAAGCTAACTATGGCTACACCTTC; CDR3: CASSLLGTAKANYGYTF
D: .; size: .; V: TRBV6-1; J: TRBJ1-3; DNA: TGTGCCAGCAGACCGAAGGGGGTCTCTGGAAACACCATATATTTT; CDR3: CASRPKGVSGNTIYF
D: .; size: .; V: TRBV7-2; J: TRBJ2-5; DNA: TGTGCCAGCAGCTTCGGATTCCAAGAGACCCAGTACTTC; CDR3: CASSFGFQETQYF
D: TRBD2; size: .; V: TRBV2; J: TRBJ2-7; DNA: TGTGCCAGCAGTGAGGACCCGGGACTAGTGGGCTACGAGCAGTACTTC; CDR3: CASSEDPGLVGYEQYF
D: .; size: .; V: TRBV18; J: TRBJ2-5; DNA: TGTGCCAGCTCACCACCGGCTAGCCAAGAGACCCAGTACTTC; CDR3: CASSPPASQETQYF
D: .; size: .; V: TRBV5-4; J: TRBJ2-1; DNA: TGTGCCAGCAGCGCAGGAACGGTTGCAGAGCAGTTCTTC; CDR3: CASSAGTVAEQFF
D: .; size: once; V: TRBV15; J: TRBJ2-5; DNA: TGTGCCACCAGCAGGGGGGAAGAGACCCAGTACTTC; CDR3: CATSRGEETQYF
D: TRBD2; size: .; V: TRBV5-6; J: TRBJ2-5; DNA: TGTGCCAGCAGTTCCCGACTAGCGGCACAAGAGACCCAGTACTTC; CDR3: CASSSRLAAQETQYF
D: .; size: .; V: TRBV5-1; J: TRBJ1-4; DNA: TGCGCCAGCAGCTTGGGTTCAACTAATGAAAAACTGTTTTTT; CDR3: CASSLGSTNEKLFF
D: TRBD1; size: .; V: TRBV30; J: TRBJ1-2; DNA: TGTGCCTGGAGTGTACTGGGGGACAGCCTAATAGGCTACACCTTC; CDR3: CAWSVLGDSLIGYTF
D: TRBD1; size: few; V: TRBV15; J: TRBJ1-6; DNA: TGTGCCACCAGCAGGGACCAGGGGGCGAGTGGTTCACCCCTCCACTTT; CDR3: CATSRDQGASGSPLHF
D: TRBD1; size: .; V: TRBV6-5; J: TRBJ1-5; DNA: TGTGCCAGCAGTCACTATTCGAGGGGGCCGAATCAGCCCCAGCATTTT; CDR3: CASSHYSRGPNQPQHF
D: .; size: .; V: TRBV6-5; J: TRBJ2-1; DNA: TGTGCCAGCAGTTACTACAGCGGTGAGCAGTTCTTC; CDR3: CASSYYSGEQFF